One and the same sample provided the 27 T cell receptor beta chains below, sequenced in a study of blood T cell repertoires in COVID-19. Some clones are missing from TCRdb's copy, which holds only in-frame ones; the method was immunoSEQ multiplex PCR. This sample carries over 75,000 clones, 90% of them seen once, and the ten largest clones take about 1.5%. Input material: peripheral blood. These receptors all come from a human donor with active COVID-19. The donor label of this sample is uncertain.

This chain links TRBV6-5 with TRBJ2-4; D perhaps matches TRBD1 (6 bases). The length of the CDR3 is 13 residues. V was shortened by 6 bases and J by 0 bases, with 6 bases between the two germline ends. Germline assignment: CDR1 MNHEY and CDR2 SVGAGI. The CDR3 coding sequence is TGTGCCAGCAGGGACAGAGCCAAAAACATTCAGTACTTC. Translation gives CASRDRAKNIQYF.

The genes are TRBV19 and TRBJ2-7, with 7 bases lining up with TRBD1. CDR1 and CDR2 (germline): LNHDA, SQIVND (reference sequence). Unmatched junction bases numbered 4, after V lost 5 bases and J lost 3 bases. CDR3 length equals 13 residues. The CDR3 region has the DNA TGTGCCAGTAGTTGGGCAGGGGGCTACGAGCAGTACTTC. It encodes CASSWAGGYEQYF.

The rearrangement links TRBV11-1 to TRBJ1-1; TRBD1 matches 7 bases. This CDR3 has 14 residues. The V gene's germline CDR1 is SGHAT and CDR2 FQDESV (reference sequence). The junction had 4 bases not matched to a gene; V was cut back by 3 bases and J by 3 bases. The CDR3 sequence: CASSFDRVDTEAFF. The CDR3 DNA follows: TGTGCCAGCAGCTTTGACAGGGTTGACACTGAAGCTTTCTTT.

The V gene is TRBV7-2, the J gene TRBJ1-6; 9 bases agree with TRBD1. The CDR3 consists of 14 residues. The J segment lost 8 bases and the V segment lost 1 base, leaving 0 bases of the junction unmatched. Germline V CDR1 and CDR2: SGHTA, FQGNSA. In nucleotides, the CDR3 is TGTGCCAGCAGCTTAGGGACAGGGGATTCACCCCTCCACTTT. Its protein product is CASSLGTGDSPLHF.

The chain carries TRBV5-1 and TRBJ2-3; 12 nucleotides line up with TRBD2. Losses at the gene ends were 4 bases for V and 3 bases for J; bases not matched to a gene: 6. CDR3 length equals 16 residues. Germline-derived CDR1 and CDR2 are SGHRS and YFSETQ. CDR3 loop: CASSHGLAGYTDTQYF. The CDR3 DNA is TGCGCCAGCAGCCACGGACTAGCGGGGTATACAGATACGCAGTATTTT.

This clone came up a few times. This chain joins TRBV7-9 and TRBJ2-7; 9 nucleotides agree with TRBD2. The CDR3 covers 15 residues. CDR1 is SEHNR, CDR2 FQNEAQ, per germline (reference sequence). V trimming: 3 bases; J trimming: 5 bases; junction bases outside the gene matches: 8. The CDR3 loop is CASSFVAGGLHEQYF. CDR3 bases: TGTGCCAGCAGCTTTGTCGCGGGGGGGCTCCACGAGCAGTACTTC.

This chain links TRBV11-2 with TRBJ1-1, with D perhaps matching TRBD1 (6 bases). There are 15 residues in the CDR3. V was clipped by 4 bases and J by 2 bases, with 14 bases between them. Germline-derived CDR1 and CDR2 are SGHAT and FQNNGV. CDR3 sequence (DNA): TGTGCCAGCAGCTACGGACAGTCCTCAAACACTGAAGCTTTCTTT. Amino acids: CASSYGQSSNTEAFF. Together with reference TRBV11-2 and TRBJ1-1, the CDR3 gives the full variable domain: EAGVAQSPRYKIIEKRQSVAFWCNPISGHATLYWYQQILGQGPKLLIQFQNNGVVDDSQLPKDRFSAERLKGVDSTLKIQPAKLEDSAVYLCASSYGQSSNTEAFFGQGTRLTVV.

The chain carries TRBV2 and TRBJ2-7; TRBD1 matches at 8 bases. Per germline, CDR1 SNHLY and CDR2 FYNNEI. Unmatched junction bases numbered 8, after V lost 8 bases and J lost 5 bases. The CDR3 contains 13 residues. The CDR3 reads CASGGQGVHEQYF. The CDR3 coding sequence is TGTGCCAGCGGTGGACAGGGAGTCCACGAGCAGTACTTC.

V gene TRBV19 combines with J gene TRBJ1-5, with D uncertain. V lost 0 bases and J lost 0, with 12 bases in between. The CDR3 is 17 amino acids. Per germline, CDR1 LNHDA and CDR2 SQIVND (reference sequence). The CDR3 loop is CASSIDVRVYSNQPQHF. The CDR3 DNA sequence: TGTGCCAGTAGTATAGATGTTCGGGTTTATAGCAATCAGCCCCAGCATTTT. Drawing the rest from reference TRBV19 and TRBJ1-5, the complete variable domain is DGGITQSPKYLFRKEGQNVTLSCEQNLNHDAMYWYRQDPGQGLRLIYYSQIVNDFQKGDIAEGYSVSREKKESFPLTVTSAQKNPTAFYLCASSIDVRVYSNQPQHFGDGTRLSIL.

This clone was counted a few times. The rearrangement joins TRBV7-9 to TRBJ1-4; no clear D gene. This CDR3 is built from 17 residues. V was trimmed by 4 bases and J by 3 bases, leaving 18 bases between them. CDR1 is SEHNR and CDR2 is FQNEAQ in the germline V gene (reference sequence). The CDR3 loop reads CASSYRGGRGPNEKLFF. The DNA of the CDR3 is TGTGCCAGCAGCTATCGGGGTGGGCGAGGACCTAATGAAAAACTGTTTTTT.

The CDR3 bases are TGTGCCACCCGGGGCGGGGACCGAGAGACCCAGTACTTC. It is translated as CATRGGDRETQYF. V gene TRBV7-8 combines with J gene TRBJ2-5, with D possibly matching TRBD2 (6 bases). Germline values: CDR1 SGHVS, CDR2 FQNEAQ. V was clipped by 10 bases and J by 4 bases, with 16 bases between them. There are 13 residues in the CDR3.

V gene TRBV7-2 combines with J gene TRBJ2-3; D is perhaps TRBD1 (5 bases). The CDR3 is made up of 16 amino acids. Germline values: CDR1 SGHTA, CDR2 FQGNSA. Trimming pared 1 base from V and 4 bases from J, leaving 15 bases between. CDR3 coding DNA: TGTGCCAGCAGCTTAGACCAGGGTATTAGACCAGATACGCAGTATTTT. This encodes CASSLDQGIRPDTQYF. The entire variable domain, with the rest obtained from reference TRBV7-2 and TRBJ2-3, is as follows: GAGVSQSPSNKVTEKGKDVELRCDPISGHTALYWYRQSLGQGLEFLIYFQGNSAPDKSGLPSDRFSAERTGGSVSTLTIQRTQQEDSAVYLCASSLDQGIRPDTQYFGPGTRLTVL.

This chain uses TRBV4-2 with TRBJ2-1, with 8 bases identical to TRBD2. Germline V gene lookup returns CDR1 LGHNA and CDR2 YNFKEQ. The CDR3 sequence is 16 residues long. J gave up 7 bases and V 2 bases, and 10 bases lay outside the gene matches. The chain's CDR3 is CASSQQSSGFANEQFF. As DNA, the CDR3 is TGTGCCAGCAGCCAACAGTCTAGCGGGTTCGCAAATGAGCAGTTCTTC.

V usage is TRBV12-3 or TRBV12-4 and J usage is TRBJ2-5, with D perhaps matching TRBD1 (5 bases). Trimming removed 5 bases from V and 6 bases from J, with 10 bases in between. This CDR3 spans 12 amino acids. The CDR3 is CASSDPGKTQYF. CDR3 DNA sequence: TGTGCCAGCAGTGACCCAGGGAAGACCCAGTACTTC.

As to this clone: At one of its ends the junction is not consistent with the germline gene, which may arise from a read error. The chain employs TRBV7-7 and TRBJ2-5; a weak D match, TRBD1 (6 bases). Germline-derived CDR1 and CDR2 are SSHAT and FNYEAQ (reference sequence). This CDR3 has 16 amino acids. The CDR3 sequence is CASSPRGGGYQETQYF. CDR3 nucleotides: TGTGCTAGCAGCCCCAGGGGTGGGGGTTACCAAGAGACCCAGTACTTC.

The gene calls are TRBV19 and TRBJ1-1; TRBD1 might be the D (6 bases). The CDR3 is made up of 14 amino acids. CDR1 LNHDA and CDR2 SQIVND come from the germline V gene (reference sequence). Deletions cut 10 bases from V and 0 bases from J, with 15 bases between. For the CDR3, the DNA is TGTGCCACCGGACAGCAGGGGATGAACACTGAAGCTTTCTTT. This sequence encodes CATGQQGMNTEAFF.

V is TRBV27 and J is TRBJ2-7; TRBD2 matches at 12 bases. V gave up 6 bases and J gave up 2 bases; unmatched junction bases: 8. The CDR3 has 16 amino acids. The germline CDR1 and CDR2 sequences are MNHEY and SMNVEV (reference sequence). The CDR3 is CASSPLAGGRAYEQYF. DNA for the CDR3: TGTGCCAGCAGCCCACTAGCGGGGGGCCGGGCCTACGAGCAGTACTTC.

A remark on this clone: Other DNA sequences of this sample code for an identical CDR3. The CDR3 DNA is TGCAGTGCTAGTGACAGGGTCGGCTATGGCTACACCTTC. It yields the protein CSASDRVGYGYTF. The chain links TRBV20-1 to TRBJ1-2; TRBD1 matches at 7 bases. The germline V gene encodes CDR1 DFQATT and CDR2 SNEGSKA (reference sequence). The CDR3 consists of 13 residues. J was trimmed by 4 bases and V by 3 bases; bases with no gene match: 5.

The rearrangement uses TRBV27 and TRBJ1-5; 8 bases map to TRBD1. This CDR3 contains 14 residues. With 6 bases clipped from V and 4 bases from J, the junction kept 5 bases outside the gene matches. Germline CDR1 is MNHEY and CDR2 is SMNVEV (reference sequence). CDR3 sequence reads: CASRPRQGNQPQHF. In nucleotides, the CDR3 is TGTGCCAGCAGGCCGAGACAGGGGAATCAGCCCCAGCATTTT.

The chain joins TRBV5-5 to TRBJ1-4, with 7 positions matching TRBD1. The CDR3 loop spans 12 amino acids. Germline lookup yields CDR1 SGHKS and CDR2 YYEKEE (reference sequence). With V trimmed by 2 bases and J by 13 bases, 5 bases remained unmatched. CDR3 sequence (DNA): TGTGCCAGCAGCTTACGACAGGGATTACTGTTTTTT. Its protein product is CASSLRQGLLFF.

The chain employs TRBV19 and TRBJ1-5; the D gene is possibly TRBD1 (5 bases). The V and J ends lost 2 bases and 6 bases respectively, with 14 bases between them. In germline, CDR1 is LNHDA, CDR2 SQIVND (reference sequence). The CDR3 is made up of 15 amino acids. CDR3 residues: CASSIQGAPRQPQHF. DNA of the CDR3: TGTGCCAGTAGTATACAGGGCGCGCCTCGTCAGCCCCAGCATTTT.

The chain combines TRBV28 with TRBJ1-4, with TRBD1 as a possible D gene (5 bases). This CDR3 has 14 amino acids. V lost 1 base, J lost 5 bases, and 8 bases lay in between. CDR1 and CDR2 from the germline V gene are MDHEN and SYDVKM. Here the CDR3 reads CASSLSGLNEKLFF. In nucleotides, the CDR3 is TGTGCCAGCAGTTTATCAGGGTTGAATGAAAAACTGTTTTTT.

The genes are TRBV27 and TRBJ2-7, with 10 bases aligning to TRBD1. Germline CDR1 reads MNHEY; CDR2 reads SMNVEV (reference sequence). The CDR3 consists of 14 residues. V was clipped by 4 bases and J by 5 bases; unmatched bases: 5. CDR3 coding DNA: TGTGCCAGCAGTTCCCGGGACAGGGGTAACGAGCAGTACTTC. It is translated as CASSSRDRGNEQYF.

DNA of the CDR3: TGTGCCAGCAGCGTAGGAACAGGGGTTGGTGCTGAAGCTTTCTTT. Encoded protein: CASSVGTGVGAEAFF. The chain joins TRBV9 to TRBJ1-1, with TRBD1 identical over 7 bases. Trimming removed 0 bases from V and 6 bases from J; junction bases left unmatched: 8. Germline lookup yields CDR1 SGDLS and CDR2 YYNGEE. There are 15 residues in the CDR3.

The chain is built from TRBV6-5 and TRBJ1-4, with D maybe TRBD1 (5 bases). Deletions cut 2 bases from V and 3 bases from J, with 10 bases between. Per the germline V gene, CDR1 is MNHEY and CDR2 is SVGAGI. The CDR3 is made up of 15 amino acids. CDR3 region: CASSYDSFPNEKLFF. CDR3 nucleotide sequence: TGTGCCAGCAGTTACGACAGCTTTCCTAATGAAAAACTGTTTTTT.

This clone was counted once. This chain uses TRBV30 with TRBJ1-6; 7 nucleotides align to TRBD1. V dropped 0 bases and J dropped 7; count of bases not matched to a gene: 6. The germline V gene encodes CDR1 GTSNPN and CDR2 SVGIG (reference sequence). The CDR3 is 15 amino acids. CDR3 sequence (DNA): TGTGCCTGGAGTGTACAAGGGGGCTTGAATTCACCCCTCCACTTT. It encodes CAWSVQGGLNSPLHF.

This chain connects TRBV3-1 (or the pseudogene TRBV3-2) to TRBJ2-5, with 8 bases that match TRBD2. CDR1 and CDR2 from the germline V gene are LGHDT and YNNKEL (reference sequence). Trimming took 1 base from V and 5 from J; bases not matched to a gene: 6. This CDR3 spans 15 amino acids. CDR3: CASSQGSGGYETQYF. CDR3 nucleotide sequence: TGTGCCAGCAGCCAAGGGAGCGGGGGTTATGAGACCCAGTACTTC.